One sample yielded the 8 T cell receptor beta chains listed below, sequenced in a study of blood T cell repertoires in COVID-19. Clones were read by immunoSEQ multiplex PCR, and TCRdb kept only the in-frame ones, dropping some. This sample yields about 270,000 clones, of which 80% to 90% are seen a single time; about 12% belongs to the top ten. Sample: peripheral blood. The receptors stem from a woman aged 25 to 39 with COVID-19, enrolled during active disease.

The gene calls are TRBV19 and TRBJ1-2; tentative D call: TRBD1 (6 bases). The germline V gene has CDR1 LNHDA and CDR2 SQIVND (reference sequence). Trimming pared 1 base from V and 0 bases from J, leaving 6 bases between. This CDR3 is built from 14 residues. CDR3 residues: CASSIGTANYGYTF. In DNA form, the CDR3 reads TGTGCCAGTAGTATAGGGACAGCTAACTATGGCTACACCTTC.

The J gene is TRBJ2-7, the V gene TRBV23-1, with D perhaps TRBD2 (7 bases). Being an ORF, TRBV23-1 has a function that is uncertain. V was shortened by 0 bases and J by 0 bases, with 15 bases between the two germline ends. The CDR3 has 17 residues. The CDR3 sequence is CASSQSLGGPNSYEQYF. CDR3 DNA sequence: TGCGCCAGCAGTCAATCCCTCGGGGGGCCTAACTCCTACGAGCAGTACTTC.

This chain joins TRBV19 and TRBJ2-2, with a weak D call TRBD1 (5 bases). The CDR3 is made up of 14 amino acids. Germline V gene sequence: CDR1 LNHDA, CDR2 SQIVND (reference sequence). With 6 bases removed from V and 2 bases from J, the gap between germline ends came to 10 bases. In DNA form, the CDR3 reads TGTGCCAGTAGCCTCAGGGATAACACCGGGGAGCTGTTTTTT. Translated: CASSLRDNTGELFF.

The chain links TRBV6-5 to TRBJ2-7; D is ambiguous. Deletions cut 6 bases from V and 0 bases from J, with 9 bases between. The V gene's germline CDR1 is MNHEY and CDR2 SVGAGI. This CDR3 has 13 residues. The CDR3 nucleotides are TGTGCCAGCAGGGCCGGGTCCTCCTACGAGCAGTACTTC. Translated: CASRAGSSYEQYF.

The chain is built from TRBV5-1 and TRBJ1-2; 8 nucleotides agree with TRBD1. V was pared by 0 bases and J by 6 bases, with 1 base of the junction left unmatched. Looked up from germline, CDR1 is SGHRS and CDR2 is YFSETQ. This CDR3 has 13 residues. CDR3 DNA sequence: TGCGCCAGCAGCTTGGGACAGGGGAATGGCTACACCTTC. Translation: CASSLGQGNGYTF. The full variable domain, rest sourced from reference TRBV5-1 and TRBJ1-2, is KAGVTQTPRYLIKTRGQQVTLSCSPISGHRSVSWYQQTPGQGLQFLFEYFSETQRNKGNFPGRFSGRQFSNSRSEMNVSTLELGDSALYLCASSLGQGNGYTFGSGTRLTVV.

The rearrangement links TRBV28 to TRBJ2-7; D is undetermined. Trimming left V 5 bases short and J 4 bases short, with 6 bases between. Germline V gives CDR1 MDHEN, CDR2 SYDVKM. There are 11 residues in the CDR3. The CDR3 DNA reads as TGTGCCAGCAGTACAGCATACGAGCAGTACTTC. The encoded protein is CASSTAYEQYF.

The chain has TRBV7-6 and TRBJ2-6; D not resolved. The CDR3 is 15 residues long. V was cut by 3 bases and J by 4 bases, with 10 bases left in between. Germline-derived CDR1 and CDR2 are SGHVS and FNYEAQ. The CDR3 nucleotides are TGTGCCAGCAGCTTGTTGGGCTCCGGGGCCAACGTCCTGACTTTC. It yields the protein CASSLLGSGANVLTF.

CDR3 in amino acids: CASHPTAGGRDTEAFF. The DNA for the CDR3 is TGTGCCAGCCATCCTACTGCAGGGGGAAGGGACACTGAAGCTTTCTTT. The chain carries TRBV2 and TRBJ1-1, with 7 positions matching TRBD1. CDR1 is SNHLY, CDR2 FYNNEI, per germline. The CDR3 extends over 16 amino acids. With V trimmed by 8 bases and J by 3 bases, 15 bases remained unmatched.